The 16 T cell receptor beta chains below all came from one sample that was sequenced in a study of T cells in Graves' hyperthyroidism and ophthalmopathy. There were TCR beta CDR3 regions amplified from RNA transcripts. In the first-round RT-PCR of the TCR CDR3, the HTBI primer set was used. TCRdb processed the multiplex PCR reads anew with MiXCR; each CDR3 protein has one entry. The sample consists of about 370,000 distinct CDR3 sequences, 13% to 15% of them appearing once. Sequenced input: blood. The receptors were sampled from a woman aged 60-75 years with Graves' ophthalmopathy.

In its sample, this clonotype was seen many times. The rearrangement links TRBV5-1 to TRBJ1-5; D is undetermined. The CDR3 sequence is 14 residues long. The ends were cut back, 9 bases at V and 2 bases at J, with 15 bases in the middle. Germline assignment: CDR1 SGHRS and CDR2 YFSETQ. The CDR3 sequence: CANSPVGGNQPQHF. The CDR3 nucleotides read TGCGCCAACAGTCCAGTCGGGGGCAATCAGCCCCAGCATTTT.

This clonotype was seen many times. The chain links TRBV11-2 to TRBJ2-3; D is unclear. The CDR3 runs 15 residues. Germline V lookup: CDR1 SGHAT, CDR2 FQNNGV. V shed 1 base and J shed 4 bases, with 12 bases lying between them. CDR3 coding DNA: TGTGCCAGCAGCTTAGGGCGTGGAGATCCAGATACGCAGTATTTT. Translation: CASSLGRGDPDTQYF.

In its sample, this clonotype was seen many times. DNA of the CDR3: TGTGCCAGCAGTGAAGTCAGGGGGCGACTAGGGATCTACGAGCAGTACTTC. Translation: CASSEVRGRLGIYEQYF. The chain couples TRBV2 to TRBJ2-7, with TRBD1 identical over 8 bases. The junction had 11 bases not matched to a gene; V was cut back by 1 base and J by 3 bases. Per germline, CDR1 SNHLY and CDR2 FYNNEI. The CDR3 is 17 residues long.

This clonotype appeared many times. V and J are TRBV18 and TRBJ2-7, with 11 bases lining up with TRBD2. Trimming cost V 1 base and J 2 bases; bases outside gene matches: 4. The CDR3 is 16 residues long. CDR1 is KGHSH, CDR2 LQKENI, per germline. The CDR3 is CASSPRLAGTPYEQYF. CDR3 nucleotide sequence: TGTGCCAGCTCACCACGACTAGCGGGAACCCCCTACGAGCAGTACTTC.

A few counts support this clonotype. The genes are TRBV2 and TRBJ1-2, with a possible D match to TRBD1 (5 bases). V dropped 4 bases and J dropped 3 bases, with 15 bases sitting between them. The germline gives CDR1 SNHLY, CDR2 FYNNEI. The CDR3 sequence is 15 residues long. CDR3 nucleotide sequence: TGTGCCAGCAGTGGGATGGAGGGGCATGACTATGGCTACACCTTC. It specifies CASSGMEGHDYGYTF.

This clonotype has at least ten counts. This sequence joins TRBV15 and TRBJ2-7, with 7 nucleotides matching TRBD2. CDR1 and CDR2 from the germline V gene are LNHNV and YYDKDF (reference sequence). J was trimmed by 0 bases and V by 3 bases; bases with no gene match: 17. The CDR3 sequence is 19 residues long. The CDR3 DNA reads as TGTGCCACCAGCAGCCCCAACGTCCCGGGAGGTCTGAGCTCCTACGAGCAGTACTTC. This encodes CATSSPNVPGGLSSYEQYF.

This clonotype was seen a few times. The chain combines TRBV19 with TRBJ1-3; D is undetermined. The length of the CDR3 is 15 residues. CDR1 LNHDA and CDR2 SQIVND come from the germline V gene (reference sequence). V was shortened by 1 base and J by 2 bases, with 9 bases between the two germline ends. The CDR3 protein is CASSIGTVTGNTIYF. CDR3 nucleotides: TGTGCCAGTAGTATAGGAACGGTCACTGGAAACACCATATATTTT.

The rearrangement joins TRBV24-1 to TRBJ2-3; D unresolved. Trimming took off 5 bases at V and 5 bases at J, with 10 bases between the two ends. The CDR3 extends over 13 amino acids. The V gene's germline CDR1 is KGHDR and CDR2 SFDVKD. CDR3 DNA sequence: TGTGCCACCAGTGTAAACCGCCTAGATACGCAGTATTTT. It yields the protein CATSVNRLDTQYF.

The rearrangement uses TRBV6-1 and TRBJ1-3; a weak D match, TRBD1 (6 bases). The V gene lost 8 bases and the J gene lost 0 bases, with 17 bases spanning the gap. CDR1 is MNHNS, CDR2 SASEGT, per germline. The CDR3 consists of 16 residues. Here the CDR3 reads CASLERDTISGNTIYF. The CDR3, as DNA: TGTGCCAGCCTCGAACGGGACACAATCTCTGGAAACACCATATATTTT.

This clonotype was picked up many times. V is TRBV7-6 and J is TRBJ2-1; D may be TRBD2 (5 bases). The V and J ends lost 4 bases and 7 bases respectively, with 8 bases between them. This CDR3 is 12 amino acids long. Germline V gene data show CDR1 as SGHVS and CDR2 as FNYEAQ. CDR3 region: CASSYPGNEQFF. CDR3 nucleotide sequence: TGTGCCAGCAGCTATCCGGGGAATGAGCAGTTCTTC.

This clonotype was counted at least ten times. The V call is TRBV30, the J call TRBJ2-3, with D possibly TRBD2 on 6 matching bases. CDR3 size: 17 residues. Germline V gives CDR1 GTSNPN, CDR2 SVGIG (reference sequence). V shed 0 bases and J shed 2 bases, with 18 bases lying between them. For the CDR3, the DNA is TGTGCCTGGAGTGTAGGAGCCTTAGCGGCACACACAGATACGCAGTATTTT. Residues: CAWSVGALAAHTDTQYF.

This clonotype was observed at least ten times. The CDR3 bases are TGTGCCAGCAGGATAGGGGCCACCGGGGAGCTGTTTTTT. Translated: CASRIGATGELFF. The rearrangement joins TRBV28 to TRBJ2-2; possibly TRBD1 for D (5 bases). Trimming stripped 6 bases from V and 4 bases from J, with 9 bases between. Germline values: CDR1 MDHEN, CDR2 SYDVKM. The CDR3 spans 13 residues.

Worth noting for this clonotype: The conserved closing phenylalanine or tryptophan is absent in this CDR3, likely reflecting a read error. The chain has TRBV20-1 and TRBJ2-1, with D possibly being TRBD2 (6 bases). V lost 3 bases and J 2 bases, leaving 8 bases between the germline ends. Germline loops: CDR1 DFQATT, CDR2 SNEGSKA (reference sequence). The CDR3 has 13 amino acids. The CDR3 nucleotides are TGCAGTGCTAGTCGCGGGGCCTACAATGAGCAGTTCCTC. Its protein is CSASRGAYNEQFL.

This clonotype was detected many times. This chain uses TRBV18 with TRBJ2-7; D is perhaps TRBD1 (5 bases). This CDR3 comprises 14 residues. Germline CDR1 KGHSH, CDR2 LQKENI. V lost 4 bases and J 2 bases, leaving 12 bases between the germline ends. CDR3 residues: CASSLSRTTYEQYF. The CDR3 bases are TGTGCCAGCTCACTGTCTCGGACAACCTACGAGCAGTACTTC.

J is TRBJ2-5 and V is TRBV3-1; 10 nucleotides align to TRBD2. This CDR3 has 15 amino acids. The germline V gene encodes CDR1 LGHDT and CDR2 YNNKEL (reference sequence). V trimming: 6 bases; J trimming: 4 bases; junction bases outside the gene matches: 8. This chain's CDR3 is CASSQLAGRAETQYF. The DNA of the CDR3 is TGTGCCAGCAGTCAACTAGCGGGAAGAGCAGAGACCCAGTACTTC.

This clonotype was counted at least ten times. V and J are TRBV6-1 and TRBJ1-1; no definite D call. Germline loops: CDR1 MNHNS, CDR2 SASEGT. The CDR3 sequence is 13 residues long. The germline V and J ends were trimmed by 7 bases and 4 bases, with 13 bases remaining between them. CDR3 nucleotides: TGTGCCAGCACAAGGAGGCAGACCACTGAAGCTTTCTTT. The encoded protein is CASTRRQTTEAFF.